Sequencing of this T cell receptor beta chain was carried out in a study of CD8 T cells in Susac syndrome. General study findings and limits: An acknowledgment was made by the study that its TCR sequencing and HLA analysis involved relatively few individuals.

Trimming cost V 5 bases and J 4 bases, with 10 bases left between them. The CDR3 has 12 amino acids. Germline CDR1 is SQVTM and CDR2 is ANQGSEA. This clonotype was seen only once. Its antigen is unknown. The sequenced target, TCR beta, came from blood CD8+ and CD4+ T cells. The RNA, roughly 0.45 to 1 ug, was put through reverse transcription using random hexamers. Amplification of TCR beta CDR3 was carried out by immunoSEQ multiplex PCR, which covered 54 Vbeta and 13 Jbeta segments. TCRdb redid the calling of the immunoSEQ multiplex PCR reads with MiXCR, one entry per CDR3 protein. The sample records 150,000 to 190,000 distinct CDR3 sequences, 85% to 95% being singletons.

The sequencing input was CD4+ T cells from PBMCs. The TCR sequence derives from a human donor with Susac syndrome. The gene calls are TRBV29-1 and TRBJ2-3, with D perhaps TRBD1 or TRBD2 (5 bases each). CDR3 residues: CSVQGAPDTQYF. CDR3 sequence (DNA): TGCAGCGTTCAGGGAGCCCCAGATACGCAGTATTTT.